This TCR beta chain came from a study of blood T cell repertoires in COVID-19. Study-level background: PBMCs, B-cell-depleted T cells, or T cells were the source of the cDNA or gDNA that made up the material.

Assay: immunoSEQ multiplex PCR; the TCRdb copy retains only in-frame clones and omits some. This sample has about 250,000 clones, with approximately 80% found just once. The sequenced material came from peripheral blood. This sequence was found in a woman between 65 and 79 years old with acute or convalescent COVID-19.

CDR3 DNA: TGTGCCAGCAGCAAGGGACAGTCCACTGAAGCTTTCTTT. It encodes CASSKGQSTEAFF. This chain connects TRBV11-3 to TRBJ1-1; 7 positions match TRBD1. Per germline, CDR1 SGHNT and CDR2 YENEEA. This CDR3 is built from 13 residues. J gave up 4 bases and V 5 bases, and 4 bases lay outside the gene matches.